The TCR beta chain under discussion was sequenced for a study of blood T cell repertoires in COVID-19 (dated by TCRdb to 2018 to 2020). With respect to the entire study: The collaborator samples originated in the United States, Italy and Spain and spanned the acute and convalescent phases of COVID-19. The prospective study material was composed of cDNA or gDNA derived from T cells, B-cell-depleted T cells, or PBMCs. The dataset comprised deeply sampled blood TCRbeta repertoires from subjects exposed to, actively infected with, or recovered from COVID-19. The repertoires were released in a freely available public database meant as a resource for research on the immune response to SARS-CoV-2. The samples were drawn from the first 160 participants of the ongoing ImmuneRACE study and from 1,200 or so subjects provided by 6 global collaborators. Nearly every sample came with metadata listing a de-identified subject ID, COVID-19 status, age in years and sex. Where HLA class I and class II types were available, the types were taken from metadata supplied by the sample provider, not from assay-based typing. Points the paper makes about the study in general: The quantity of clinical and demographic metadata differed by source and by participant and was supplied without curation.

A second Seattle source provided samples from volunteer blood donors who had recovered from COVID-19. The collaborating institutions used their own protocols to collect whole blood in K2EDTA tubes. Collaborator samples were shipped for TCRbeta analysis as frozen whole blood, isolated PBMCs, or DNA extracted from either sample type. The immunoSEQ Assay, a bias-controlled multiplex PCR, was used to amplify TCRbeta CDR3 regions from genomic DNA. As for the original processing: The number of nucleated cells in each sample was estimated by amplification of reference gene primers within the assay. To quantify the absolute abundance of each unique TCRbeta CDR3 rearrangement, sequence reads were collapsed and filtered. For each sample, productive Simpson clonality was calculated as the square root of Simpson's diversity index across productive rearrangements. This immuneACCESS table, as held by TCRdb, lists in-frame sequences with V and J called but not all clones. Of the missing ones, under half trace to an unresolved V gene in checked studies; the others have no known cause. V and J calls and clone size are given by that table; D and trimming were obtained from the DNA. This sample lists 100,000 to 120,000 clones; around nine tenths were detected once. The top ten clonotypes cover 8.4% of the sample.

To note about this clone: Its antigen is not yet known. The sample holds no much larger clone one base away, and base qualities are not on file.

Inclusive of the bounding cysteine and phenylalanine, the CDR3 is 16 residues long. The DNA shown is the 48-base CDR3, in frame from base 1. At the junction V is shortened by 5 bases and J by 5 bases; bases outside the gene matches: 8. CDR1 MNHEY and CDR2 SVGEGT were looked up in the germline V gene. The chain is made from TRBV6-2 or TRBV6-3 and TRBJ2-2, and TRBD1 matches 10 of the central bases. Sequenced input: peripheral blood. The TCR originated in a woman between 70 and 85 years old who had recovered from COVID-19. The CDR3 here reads CASSPLGQGGTGELFF. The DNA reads TGTGCCAGCAGTCCACTCGGACAGGGGGGTACCGGGGAGCTGTTTTTT.